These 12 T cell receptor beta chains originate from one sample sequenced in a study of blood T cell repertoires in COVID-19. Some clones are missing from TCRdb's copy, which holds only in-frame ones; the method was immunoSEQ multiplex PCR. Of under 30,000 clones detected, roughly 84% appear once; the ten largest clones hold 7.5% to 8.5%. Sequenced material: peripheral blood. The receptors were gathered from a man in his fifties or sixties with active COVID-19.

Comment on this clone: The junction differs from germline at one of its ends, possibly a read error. The chain's CDR3 is CASSLMASRAETQYF. The CDR3 DNA is TGTGCTAGCAGCTTAATGGCTAGCCGCGCGGAGACCCAGTACTTC. The chain recombines TRBV7-7 with TRBJ2-5, with D possibly being TRBD2 (5 bases). Germline CDR1 reads SSHAT; CDR2 reads FNYEAQ (reference sequence). The CDR3 consists of 15 residues.

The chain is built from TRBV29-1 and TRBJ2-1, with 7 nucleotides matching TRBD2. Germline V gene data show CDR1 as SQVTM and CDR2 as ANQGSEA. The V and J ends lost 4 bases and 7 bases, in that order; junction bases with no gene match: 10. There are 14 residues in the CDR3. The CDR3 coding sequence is TGCAGCGTTGTTATGGTCAACGGGAGGAATGAGCAGTTCTTC. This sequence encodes CSVVMVNGRNEQFF.

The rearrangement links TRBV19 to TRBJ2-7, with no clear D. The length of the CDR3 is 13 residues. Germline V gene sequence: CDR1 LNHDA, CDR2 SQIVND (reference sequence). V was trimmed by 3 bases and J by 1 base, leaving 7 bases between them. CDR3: CASSIGRSYEQYF. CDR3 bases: TGTGCCAGTAGTATTGGCCGATCCTACGAGCAGTACTTC.

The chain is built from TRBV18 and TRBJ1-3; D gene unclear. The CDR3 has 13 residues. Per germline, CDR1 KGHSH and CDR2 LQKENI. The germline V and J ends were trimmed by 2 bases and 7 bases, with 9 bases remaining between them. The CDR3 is CASSPGQTNTIYF. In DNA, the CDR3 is TGTGCCAGCTCACCAGGGCAGACCAACACCATATATTTT.

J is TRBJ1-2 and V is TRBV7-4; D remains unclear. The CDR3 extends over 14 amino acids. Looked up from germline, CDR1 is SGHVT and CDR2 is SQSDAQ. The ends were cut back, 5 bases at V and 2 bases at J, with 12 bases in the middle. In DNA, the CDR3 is TGTGCCAGCAGCGCAGGACTTTTAAACTATGGCTACACCTTC. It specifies CASSAGLLNYGYTF.

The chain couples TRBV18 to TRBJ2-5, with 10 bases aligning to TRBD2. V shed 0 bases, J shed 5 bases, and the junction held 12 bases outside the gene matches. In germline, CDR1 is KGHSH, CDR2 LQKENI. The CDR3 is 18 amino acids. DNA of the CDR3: TGTGCCAGCTCACCACCAGCGAACAGCGGGAGGGCGGCGGAGACCCAGTACTTC. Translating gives CASSPPANSGRAAETQYF.

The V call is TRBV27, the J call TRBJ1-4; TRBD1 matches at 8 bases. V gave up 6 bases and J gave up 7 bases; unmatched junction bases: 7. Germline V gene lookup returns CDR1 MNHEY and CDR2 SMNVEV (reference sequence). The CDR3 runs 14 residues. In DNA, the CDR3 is TGTGCCAGCAGGAAGTACGGGACAGGTGAAAAACTGTTTTTT. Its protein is CASRKYGTGEKLFF.

The CDR3 region is CASSLGSWAGGKNIQYF. Written as DNA, the CDR3 is TGCGCCAGCAGCTTGGGGTCCTGGGCGGGAGGCAAAAACATTCAGTACTTC. The chain couples TRBV5-1 to TRBJ2-4; 8 nucleotides align to TRBD2. Losses at the gene ends were 0 bases for V and 3 bases for J; bases not matched to a gene: 8. Per the germline V gene, CDR1 is SGHRS and CDR2 is YFSETQ. The CDR3 spans 17 residues.

The CDR3 here is CASSLAPQGLGNTIYF. As DNA, the CDR3 is TGTGCCAGCAGCTTAGCACCCCAGGGGCTCGGAAACACCATATATTTT. This chain connects TRBV7-6 to TRBJ1-3; the D gene is possibly TRBD1 (6 bases). The CDR3 runs 16 residues. In germline, CDR1 is SGHVS, CDR2 FNYEAQ. Trimming cost V 0 bases and J 4 bases, with 13 bases left between them.

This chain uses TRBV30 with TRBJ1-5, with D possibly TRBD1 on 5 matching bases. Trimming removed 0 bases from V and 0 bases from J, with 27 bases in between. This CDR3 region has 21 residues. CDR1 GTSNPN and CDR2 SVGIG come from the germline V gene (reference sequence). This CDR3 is CAWSVYPQTGKHTHSNQPQHF. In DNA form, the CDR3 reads TGTGCCTGGAGTGTATATCCCCAAACAGGCAAACATACCCATAGCAATCAGCCCCAGCATTTT.

Written as DNA, the CDR3 is TGTGCCAGCAGTTACGGGACTAGCGGCGCAATCCGTCATGGGTACTTC. Its protein product is CASSYGTSGAIRHGYF. The chain links TRBV6-2 or TRBV6-3 to TRBJ2-5; 11 bases are shared with TRBD2. This CDR3 is built from 16 residues. The J segment lost 13 bases and the V segment lost 2 bases, leaving 15 bases of the junction unmatched. The germline V gene has CDR1 MNHEY and CDR2 SVGEGT.

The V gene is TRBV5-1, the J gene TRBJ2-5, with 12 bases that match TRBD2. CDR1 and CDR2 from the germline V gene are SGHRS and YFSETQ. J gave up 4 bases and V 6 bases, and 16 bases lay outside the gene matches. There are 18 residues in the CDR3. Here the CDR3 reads CASTKTPLAGGLSETQYF. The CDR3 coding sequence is TGCGCCAGCACCAAAACCCCTCTAGCGGGGGGGCTGTCAGAGACCCAGTACTTC.